The clone carrying this T cell receptor beta chain was seen only a few times. Its target is not known. The trim removed 2 bases at V and 2 bases at J, leaving 7 bases unmatched. The CDR3 is made up of 16 amino acids. CDR1 and CDR2 (germline): MNHEY, SVGEGT. The sample comes from a study of CD8 T cells in ankylosing spondylitis. Study results and caveats: Reportedly, matched ankylosing spondylitis synovial fluid was significantly enriched for disease-linked clones. A CD8+ phenotype characterized the disease-linked clones, which were relatively rare in peripheral blood. What appeared characteristic of ankylosing spondylitis blood was a TCR beta motif of seven to nine highly homologous variants.

TCR beta libraries were made by quantitative 5'-RACE with molecular barcodes. TCRdb passed the 5' RACE reads through MiXCR, listing each CDR3 protein once. The sample records about 160,000 distinct CDR3 sequences, 9.8% being singletons. The chain recombines TRBV6-2 or TRBV6-3 with TRBJ2-3; 7 nucleotides agree with TRBD2. The specimen sequenced was blood, either unsorted or a sorted T cell fraction (not recorded which). This clonotype was obtained from a female donor with ankylosing spondylitis or in good health (not recorded which). The CDR3 DNA sequence: TGTGCCAGCAGTTACAGGCTAGCGGCTCACACAGATACGCAGTATTTT. This encodes CASSYRLAAHTDTQYF.